This T cell receptor (beta chain) was documented in a study of shared T cell receptors in the human thymus. The V end lost 0 bases, the J end lost 1 base, and 12 bases lay between the germline ends. Per germline, CDR1 LGHNA and CDR2 YSLEER. There are 16 residues in the CDR3. Using immunoSEQ multiplex PCR, the repertoire was profiled, and TCRdb retains in-frame clones only, with some absent. This sample has 500,000 to 750,000 clones, with around nine tenths found just once. The sample also formed part of further work on human thymus T cells. As reported in that work: Serving as donors were healthy Finnish infants, each of whom was having open corrective surgery for congenital heart defects. Thymus tissue was removed during corrective cardiac surgery. Thymic and blood repertoires appeared to show biased V and J gene usage. Related studies noted strongly shared thymic repertoires across unrelated people.

The sample was thymocytes. The chain employs TRBV4-3 and TRBJ2-5; D is uncertain. The receptor was isolated from a boy younger than two with a congenital heart defect. The CDR3 nucleotides are TGCGCCAGCAGCCAAGAGAGAGGTTCAACCCAAGAGACCCAGTACTTC. It yields the protein CASSQERGSTQETQYF.